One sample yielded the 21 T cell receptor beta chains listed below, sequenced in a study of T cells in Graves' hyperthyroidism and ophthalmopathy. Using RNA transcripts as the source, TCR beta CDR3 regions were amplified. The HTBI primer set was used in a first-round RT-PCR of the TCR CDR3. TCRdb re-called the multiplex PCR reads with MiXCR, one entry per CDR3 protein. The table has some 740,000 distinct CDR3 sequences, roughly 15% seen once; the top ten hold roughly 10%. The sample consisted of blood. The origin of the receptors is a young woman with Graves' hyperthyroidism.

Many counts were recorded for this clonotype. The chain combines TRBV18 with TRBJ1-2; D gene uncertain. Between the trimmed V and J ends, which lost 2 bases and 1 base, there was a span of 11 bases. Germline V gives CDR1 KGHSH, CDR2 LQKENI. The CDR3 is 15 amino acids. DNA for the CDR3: TGTGCCAGCTCACCAGAAAGAGTTCTTAACTATGGCTACACCTTC. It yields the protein CASSPERVLNYGYTF. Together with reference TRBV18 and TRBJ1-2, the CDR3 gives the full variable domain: NAGVMQNPRHLVRRRGQEARLRCSPMKGHSHVYWYRQLPEEGLKFMVYLQKENIIDESGMPKERFSAEFPKEGPSILRIQQVVRGDSAAYFCASSPERVLNYGYTFGSGTRLTVV.

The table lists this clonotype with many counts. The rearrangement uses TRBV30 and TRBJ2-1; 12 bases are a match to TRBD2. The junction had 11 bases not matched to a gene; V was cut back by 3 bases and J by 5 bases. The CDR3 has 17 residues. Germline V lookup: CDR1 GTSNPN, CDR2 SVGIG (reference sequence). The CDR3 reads CAWSAWRTSGKNNEQFF. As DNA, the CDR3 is TGTGCCTGGAGCGCATGGCGGACTAGCGGGAAGAACAATGAGCAGTTCTTC. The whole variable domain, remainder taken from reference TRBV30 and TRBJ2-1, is SQTIHQWPATLVQPVGSPLSLECTVEGTSNPNLYWYRQAAGRGLQLLFYSVGIGQISSEVPQNLSASRPQDRQFILSSKKLLLSDSGFYLCAWSAWRTSGKNNEQFFGPGTRLTVL.

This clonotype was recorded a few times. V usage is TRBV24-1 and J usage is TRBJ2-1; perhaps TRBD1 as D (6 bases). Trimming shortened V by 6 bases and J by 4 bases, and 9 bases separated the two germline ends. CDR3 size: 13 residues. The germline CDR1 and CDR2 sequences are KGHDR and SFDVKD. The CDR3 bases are TGTGCCACCAGTTACGGACAGTACAATGAGCAGTTCTTC. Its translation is CATSYGQYNEQFF.

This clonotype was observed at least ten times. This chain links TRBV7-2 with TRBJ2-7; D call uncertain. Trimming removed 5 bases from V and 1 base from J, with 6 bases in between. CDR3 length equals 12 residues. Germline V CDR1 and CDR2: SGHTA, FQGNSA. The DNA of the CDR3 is TGTGCCAGCAGCGGCGGTTCCTACGAGCAGTACTTC. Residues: CASSGGSYEQYF.

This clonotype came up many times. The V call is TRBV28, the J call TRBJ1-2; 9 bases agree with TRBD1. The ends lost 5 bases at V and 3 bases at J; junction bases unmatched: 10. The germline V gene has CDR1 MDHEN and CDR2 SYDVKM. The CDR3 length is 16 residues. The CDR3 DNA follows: TGTGCCAGCAGTGGAAGGGAACAGGGGGCCGACTATGGCTACACCTTC. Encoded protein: CASSGREQGADYGYTF.

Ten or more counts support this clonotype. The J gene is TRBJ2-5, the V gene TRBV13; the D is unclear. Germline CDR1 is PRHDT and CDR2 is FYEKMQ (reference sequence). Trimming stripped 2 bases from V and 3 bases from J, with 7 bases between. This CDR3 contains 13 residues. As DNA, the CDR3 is TGTGCCAGCAGCTTAAATTGGGAAGAGACCCAGTACTTC. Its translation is CASSLNWEETQYF.

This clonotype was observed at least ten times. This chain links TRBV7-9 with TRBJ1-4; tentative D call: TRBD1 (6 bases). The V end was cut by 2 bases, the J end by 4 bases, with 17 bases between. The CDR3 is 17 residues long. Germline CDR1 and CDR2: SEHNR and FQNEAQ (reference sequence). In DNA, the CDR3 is TGTGCCAGCAGCTTACTGCGGGGGAGCAGGGGTAATGAAAAACTGTTTTTT. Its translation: CASSLLRGSRGNEKLFF.

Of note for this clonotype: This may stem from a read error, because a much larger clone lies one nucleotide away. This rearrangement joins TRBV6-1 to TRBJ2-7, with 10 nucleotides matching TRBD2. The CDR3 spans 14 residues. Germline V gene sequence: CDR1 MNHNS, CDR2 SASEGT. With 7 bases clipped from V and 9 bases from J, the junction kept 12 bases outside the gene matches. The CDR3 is CASTDKLAGLRQYF. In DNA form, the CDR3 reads TGTGCCAGCACCGATAAACTAGCGGGATTACGGCAGTACTTC.

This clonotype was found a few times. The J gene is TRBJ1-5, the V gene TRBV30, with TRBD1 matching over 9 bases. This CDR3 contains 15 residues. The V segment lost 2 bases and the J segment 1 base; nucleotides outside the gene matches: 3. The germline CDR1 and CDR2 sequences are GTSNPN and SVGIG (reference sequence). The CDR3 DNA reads TGTGCCTGGAGTATAGACAGGGGGAGCAATCAGCCCCAGCATTTT. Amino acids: CAWSIDRGSNQPQHF.

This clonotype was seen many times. CDR3 DNA sequence: TGTGCCAGCAGCTTAGGGGAGGGGCTGGGGCAAGAGACCCAGTACTTC. The encoded protein is CASSLGEGLGQETQYF. J is TRBJ2-5 and V is TRBV11-2; TRBD2 matches at 7 bases. The V segment lost 1 base and the J segment 2 bases; nucleotides outside the gene matches: 7. The germline CDR1 and CDR2 sequences are SGHAT and FQNNGV. This CDR3 has 16 amino acids.

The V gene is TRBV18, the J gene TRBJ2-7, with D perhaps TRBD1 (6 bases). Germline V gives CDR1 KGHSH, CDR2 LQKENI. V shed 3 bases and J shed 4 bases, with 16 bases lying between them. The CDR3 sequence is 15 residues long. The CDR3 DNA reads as TGTGCCAGCTCACCCCAGGGGTCCCAGCATTACGAGCAGTACTTC. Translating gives CASSPQGSQHYEQYF.

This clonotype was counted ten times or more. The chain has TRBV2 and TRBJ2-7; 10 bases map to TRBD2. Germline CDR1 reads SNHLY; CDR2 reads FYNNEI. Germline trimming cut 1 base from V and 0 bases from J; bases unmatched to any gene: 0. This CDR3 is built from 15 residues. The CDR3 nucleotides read TGTGCCAGCAGTGAAGGGACTAGCGGCTCCTACGAGCAGTACTTC. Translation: CASSEGTSGSYEQYF.

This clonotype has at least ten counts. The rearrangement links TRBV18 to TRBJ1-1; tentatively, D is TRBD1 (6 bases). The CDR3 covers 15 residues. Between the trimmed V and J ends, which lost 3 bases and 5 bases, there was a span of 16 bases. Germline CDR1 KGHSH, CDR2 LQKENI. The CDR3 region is CASSPRAGDRTEAFF. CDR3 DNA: TGTGCCAGCTCACCCCGGGCAGGGGATCGAACTGAAGCTTTCTTT.

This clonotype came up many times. As DNA, the CDR3 is TGTGCCAGCAGGCTGGGCGGGCTCGCGAACACCGGGGAGCTGTTTTTT. It encodes CASRLGGLANTGELFF. This rearrangement joins TRBV2 to TRBJ2-2; D perhaps matches TRBD2 (5 bases). V was pared by 6 bases and J by 0 bases, with 14 bases between. Germline-derived CDR1 and CDR2 are SNHLY and FYNNEI. This CDR3 has 16 amino acids.

CDR3 nucleotides: TGTGCCAGCAGCTCTTCTTTACTAGCGGGAGGCTCCGGCCCTTACAATGAGCAGTTCTTC. Its protein is CASSSSLLAGGSGPYNEQFF. The rearrangement links TRBV11-3 to TRBJ2-1, with 12 nucleotides matching TRBD2. The V and J ends lost 4 bases and 4 bases, in that order; junction bases with no gene match: 17. This CDR3 comprises 20 residues. Per germline, CDR1 SGHNT and CDR2 YENEEA. Looking up the rest from reference TRBV11-3 and TRBJ2-1 gives the full variable domain: EAGVVQSPRYKIIEKKQPVAFWCNPISGHNTLYWYLQNLGQGPELLIRYENEEAVDDSQLPKDRFSAERLKGVDSTLKIQPAELGDSAVYLCASSSSLLAGGSGPYNEQFFGPGTRLTVL.

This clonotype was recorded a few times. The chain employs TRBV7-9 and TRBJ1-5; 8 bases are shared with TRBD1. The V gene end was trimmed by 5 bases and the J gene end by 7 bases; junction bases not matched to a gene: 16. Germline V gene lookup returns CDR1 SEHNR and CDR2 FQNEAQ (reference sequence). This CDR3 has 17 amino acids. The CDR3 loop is CASSPGTGDPRDQPQHF. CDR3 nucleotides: TGTGCCAGCAGCCCGGGGACAGGCGATCCCCGGGACCAGCCCCAGCATTTT.

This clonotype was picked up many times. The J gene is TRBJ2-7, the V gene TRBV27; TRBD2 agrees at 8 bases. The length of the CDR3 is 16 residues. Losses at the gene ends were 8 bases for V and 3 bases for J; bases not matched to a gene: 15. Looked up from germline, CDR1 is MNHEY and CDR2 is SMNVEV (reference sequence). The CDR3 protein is CASGPLLSGGFYEQYF. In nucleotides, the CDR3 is TGTGCCAGCGGCCCCCTCCTCTCGGGGGGGTTCTACGAGCAGTACTTC.

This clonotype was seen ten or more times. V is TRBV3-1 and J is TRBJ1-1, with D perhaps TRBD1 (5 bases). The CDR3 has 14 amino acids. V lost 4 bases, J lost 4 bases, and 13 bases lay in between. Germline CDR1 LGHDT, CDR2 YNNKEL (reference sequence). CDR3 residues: CASSPTGGPTEAFF. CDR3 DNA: TGTGCCAGCAGCCCAACCGGGGGTCCCACTGAAGCTTTCTTT.

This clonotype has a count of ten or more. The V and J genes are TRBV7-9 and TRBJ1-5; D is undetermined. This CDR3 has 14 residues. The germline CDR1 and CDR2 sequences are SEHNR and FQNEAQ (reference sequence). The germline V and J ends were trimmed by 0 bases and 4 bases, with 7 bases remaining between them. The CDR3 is CASSLASGNQPQHF. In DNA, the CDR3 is TGTGCCAGCAGCTTAGCGTCGGGGAATCAGCCCCAGCATTTT.

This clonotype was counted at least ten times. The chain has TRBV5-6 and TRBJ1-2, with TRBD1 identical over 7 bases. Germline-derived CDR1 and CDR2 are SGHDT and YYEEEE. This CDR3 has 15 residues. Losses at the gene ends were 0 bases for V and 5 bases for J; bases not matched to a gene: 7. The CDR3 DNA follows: TGTGCCAGCAGCTTGGTGAAGGGGGCGCTTTATGGCTACACCTTC. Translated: CASSLVKGALYGYTF.

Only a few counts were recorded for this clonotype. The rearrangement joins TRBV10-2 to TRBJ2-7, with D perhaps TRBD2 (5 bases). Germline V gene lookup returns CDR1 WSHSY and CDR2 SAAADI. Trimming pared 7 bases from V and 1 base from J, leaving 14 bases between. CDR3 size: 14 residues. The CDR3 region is CASIDPTGSYEQYF. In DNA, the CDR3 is TGCGCCAGCATTGACCCCACGGGGTCCTACGAGCAGTACTTC.